This T cell receptor (beta chain) originates from a study of T-cell memory formation after mild COVID-19. V was pared by 0 bases and J by 3 bases, with 23 bases between. The length of the CDR3 is 19 residues. Per germline, CDR1 PRHDT and CDR2 FYEKMQ (reference sequence). One entry per CDR3 protein results from TCRdb running MiXCR on the 5' RACE reads. Among roughly 160,000 distinct CDR3 sequences listed, around a tenth were seen once. This sequence originates from a man in his late teens or twenties who had mild COVID-19 (a few samples of this study predate the infection). Cell type and time point are not known. The J gene is TRBJ1-2, the V gene TRBV13; D possibly corresponds to TRBD1 (6 bases). Sequenced: PBMCs or a T cell subset sorted from them (not recorded which). DNA of the CDR3: TGTGCCAGCAGCTTAGGAGCGATTGCTCGGAGACAGGCCCACTATGGCTACACCTTC. This sequence encodes CASSLGAIARRQAHYGYTF.